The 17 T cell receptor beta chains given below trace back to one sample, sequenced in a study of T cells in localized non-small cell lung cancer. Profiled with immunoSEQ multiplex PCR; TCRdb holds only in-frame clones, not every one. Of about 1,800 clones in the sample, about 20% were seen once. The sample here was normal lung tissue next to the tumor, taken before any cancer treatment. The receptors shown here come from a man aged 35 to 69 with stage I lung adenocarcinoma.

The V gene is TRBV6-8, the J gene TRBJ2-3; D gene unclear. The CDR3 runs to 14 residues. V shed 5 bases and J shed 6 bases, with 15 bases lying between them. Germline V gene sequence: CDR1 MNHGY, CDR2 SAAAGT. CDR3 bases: TGTGCCAGCAGTGTAGGACGAGACCTGGATACGCAGTATTTT. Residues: CASSVGRDLDTQYF.

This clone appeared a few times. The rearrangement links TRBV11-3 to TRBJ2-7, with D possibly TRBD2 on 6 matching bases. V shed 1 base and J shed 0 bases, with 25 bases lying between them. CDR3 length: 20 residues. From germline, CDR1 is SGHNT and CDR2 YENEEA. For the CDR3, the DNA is TGTGCCAGCAGCTTAGTCAGGTTCTTAGCGGCCCAGACTAGCTCCTACGAGCAGTACTTC. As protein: CASSLVRFLAAQTSSYEQYF.

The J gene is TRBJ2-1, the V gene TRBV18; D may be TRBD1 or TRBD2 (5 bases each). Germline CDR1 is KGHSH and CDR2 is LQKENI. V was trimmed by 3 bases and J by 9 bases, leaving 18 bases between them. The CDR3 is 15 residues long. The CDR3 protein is CASSPPGPAKSEQFF. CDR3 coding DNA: TGTGCCAGCTCACCCCCGGGACCCGCGAAGAGTGAGCAGTTCTTC.

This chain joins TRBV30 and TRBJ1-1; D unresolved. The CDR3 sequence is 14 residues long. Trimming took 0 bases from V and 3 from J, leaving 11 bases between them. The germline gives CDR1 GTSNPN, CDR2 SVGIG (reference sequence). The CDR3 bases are TGTGCCTGGAGTGTACTTGACAAATACACTGAAGCTTTCTTT. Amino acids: CAWSVLDKYTEAFF.

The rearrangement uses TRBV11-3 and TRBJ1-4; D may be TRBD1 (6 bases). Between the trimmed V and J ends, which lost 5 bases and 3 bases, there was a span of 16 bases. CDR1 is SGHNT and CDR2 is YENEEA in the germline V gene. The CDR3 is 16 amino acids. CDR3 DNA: TGTGCCAGCAGCGAGCTCGGGGGGGCGGCTAATGAAAAACTGTTTTTT. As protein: CASSELGGAANEKLFF.

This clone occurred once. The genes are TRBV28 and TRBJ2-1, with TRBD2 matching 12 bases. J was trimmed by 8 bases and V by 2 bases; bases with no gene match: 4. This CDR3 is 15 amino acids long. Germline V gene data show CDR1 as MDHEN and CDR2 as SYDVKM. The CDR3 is CASSLPSGRAHEQFF. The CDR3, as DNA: TGTGCCAGCAGTTTACCTAGCGGGAGGGCCCATGAGCAGTTCTTC.

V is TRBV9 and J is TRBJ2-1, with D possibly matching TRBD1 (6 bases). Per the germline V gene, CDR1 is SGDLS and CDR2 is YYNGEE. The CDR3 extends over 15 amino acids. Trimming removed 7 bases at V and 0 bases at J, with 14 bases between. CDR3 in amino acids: CASPQGPSSYNEQFF. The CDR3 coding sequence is TGTGCCAGCCCCCAGGGGCCGAGCTCCTACAATGAGCAGTTCTTC.

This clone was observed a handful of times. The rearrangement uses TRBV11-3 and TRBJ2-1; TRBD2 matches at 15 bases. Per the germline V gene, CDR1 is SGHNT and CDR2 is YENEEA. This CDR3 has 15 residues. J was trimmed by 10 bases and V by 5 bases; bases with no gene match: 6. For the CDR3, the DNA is TGTGCCAGCAGCCTCGGACTAGCGGGAGGGCCGGAGCAGTTCTTC. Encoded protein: CASSLGLAGGPEQFF.

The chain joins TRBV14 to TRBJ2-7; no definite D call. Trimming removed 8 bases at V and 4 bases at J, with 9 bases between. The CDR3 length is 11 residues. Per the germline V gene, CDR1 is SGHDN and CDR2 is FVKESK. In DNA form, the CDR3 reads TGTGCCAGCGGGGTGGGGTACGAGCAGTACTTC. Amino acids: CASGVGYEQYF.

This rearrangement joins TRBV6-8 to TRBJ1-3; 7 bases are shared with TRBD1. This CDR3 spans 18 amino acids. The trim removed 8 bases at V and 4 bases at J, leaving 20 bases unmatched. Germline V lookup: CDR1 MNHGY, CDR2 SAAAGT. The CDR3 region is CASFGDLITGTAGNTIYF. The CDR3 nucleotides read TGTGCCAGCTTTGGAGATCTAATTACCGGGACAGCGGGAAACACCATATATTTT.

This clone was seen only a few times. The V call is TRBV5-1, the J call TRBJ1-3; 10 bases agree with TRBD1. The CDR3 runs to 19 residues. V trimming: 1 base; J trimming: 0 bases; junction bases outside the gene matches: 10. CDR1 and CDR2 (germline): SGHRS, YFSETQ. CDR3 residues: CASSLFPGQGTNSGNTIYF. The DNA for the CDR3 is TGCGCCAGCAGCTTGTTCCCGGGACAGGGGACTAACTCTGGAAACACCATATATTTT.

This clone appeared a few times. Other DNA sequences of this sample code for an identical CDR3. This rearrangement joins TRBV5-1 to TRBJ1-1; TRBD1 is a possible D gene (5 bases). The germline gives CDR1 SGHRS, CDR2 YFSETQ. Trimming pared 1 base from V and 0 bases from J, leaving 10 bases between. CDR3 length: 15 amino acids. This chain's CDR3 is CASSLTGTVNTEAFF. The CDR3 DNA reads TGCGCCAGCAGCTTGACCGGGACCGTGAACACTGAAGCTTTCTTT.

The CDR3 sequence is CASSLGLAGGSEQFF. In nucleotides, the CDR3 is TGTGCCAGCAGCTTAGGACTAGCGGGGGGCAGTGAGCAGTTCTTC. The V call is TRBV11-3, the J call TRBJ2-1, with TRBD2 matching 13 bases. There are 15 residues in the CDR3. Germline V gene sequence: CDR1 SGHNT, CDR2 YENEEA. V dropped 1 base and J dropped 9; count of bases not matched to a gene: 3.

The CDR3 here is CASSFGPYSGNTIYF. CDR3 nucleotide sequence: TGTGCCAGCAGTTTTGGACCGTACTCTGGAAACACCATATATTTT. The rearrangement links TRBV28 to TRBJ1-3; D gene ambiguous. Germline V gene sequence: CDR1 MDHEN, CDR2 SYDVKM. V shed 3 bases and J shed 0 bases, with 9 bases lying between them. This CDR3 spans 15 amino acids.

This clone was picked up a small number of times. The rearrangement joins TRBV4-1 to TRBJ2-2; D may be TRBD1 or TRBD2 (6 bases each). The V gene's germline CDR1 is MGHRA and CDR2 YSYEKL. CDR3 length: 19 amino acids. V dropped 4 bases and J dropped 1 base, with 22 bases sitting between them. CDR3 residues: CASSPGVLRRGRNTGELFF. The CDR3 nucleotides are TGCGCCAGCAGCCCTGGAGTCCTTCGACGGGGGCGGAACACCGGGGAGCTGTTTTTT.

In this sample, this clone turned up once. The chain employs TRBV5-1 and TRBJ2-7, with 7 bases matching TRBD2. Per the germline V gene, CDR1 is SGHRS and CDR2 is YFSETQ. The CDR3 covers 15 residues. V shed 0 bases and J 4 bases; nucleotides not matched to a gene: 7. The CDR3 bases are TGCGCCAGCAGCTTGGGAACAGCGGGGACTTACGAGCAGTACTTC. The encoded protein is CASSLGTAGTYEQYF.

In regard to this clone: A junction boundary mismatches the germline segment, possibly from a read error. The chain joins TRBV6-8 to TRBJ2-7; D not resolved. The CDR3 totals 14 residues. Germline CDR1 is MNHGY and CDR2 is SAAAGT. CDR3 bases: TGTGCCATCAGTCGTCCAGACTCTACCTACGAGCAGTACTTC. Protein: CAISRPDSTYEQYF.